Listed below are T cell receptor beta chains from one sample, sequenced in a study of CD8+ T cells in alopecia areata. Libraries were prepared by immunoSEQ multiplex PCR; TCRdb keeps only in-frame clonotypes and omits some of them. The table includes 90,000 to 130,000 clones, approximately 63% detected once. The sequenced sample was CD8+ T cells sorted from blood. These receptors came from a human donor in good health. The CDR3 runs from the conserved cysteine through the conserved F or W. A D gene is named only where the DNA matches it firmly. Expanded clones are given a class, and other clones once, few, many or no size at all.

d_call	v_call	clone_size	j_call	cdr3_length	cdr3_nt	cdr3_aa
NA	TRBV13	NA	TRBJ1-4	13	TGTGCCAGCAGCTTATATCAGGATGAAAAACTGTTTTTT	CASSLYQDEKLFF
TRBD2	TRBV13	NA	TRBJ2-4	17	TGTGCCAGCAGCTCCGCCGGAGCGGGGGAGCAAACGAACATTCAGTACTTC	CASSSAGAGEQTNIQYF
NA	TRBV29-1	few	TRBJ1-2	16	TGCAGCGTTGAAGGGACGACAGCCCCGGGAAGTTACGGCTACACCTTC	CSVEGTTAPGSYGYTF
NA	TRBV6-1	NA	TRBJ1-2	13	TGTGCCAGCAGTGAACAGATTAACTATGGCTACACCTTC	CASSEQINYGYTF
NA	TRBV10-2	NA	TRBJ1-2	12	TGCGCCAGCAGTGACATAGTCTATGGCTACACCTTC	CASSDIVYGYTF
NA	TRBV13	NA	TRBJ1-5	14	TGTGCCAGCAGCTTAGGCCAAGGCAATCAGCCCCAGCATTTT	CASSLGQGNQPQHF
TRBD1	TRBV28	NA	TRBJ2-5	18	TGTGCCAGCAGTTTATTGGGGTTTCGACAGGGGATGTGGGAGACCCAGTACTTC	CASSLLGFRQGMWETQYF
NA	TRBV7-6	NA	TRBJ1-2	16	TGTGCCAGCAGCCCGCAGGGACCTTGGGCCGTCTATGGCTACACCTTC	CASSPQGPWAVYGYTF
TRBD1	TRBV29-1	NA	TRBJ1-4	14	TGCAGCGTTGTCAACCCCACAGGGGGTGAAAAACTGTTTTTT	CSVVNPTGGEKLFF
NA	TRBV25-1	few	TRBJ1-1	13	TGTGCCAGCAGCCTGGGGGGGCACACTGAAGCTTTCTTT	CASSLGGHTEAFF
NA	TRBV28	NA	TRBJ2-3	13	TGTGCCAGCAGCCCTCTGAGCACAGATACGCAGTATTTT	CASSPLSTDTQYF
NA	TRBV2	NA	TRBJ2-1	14	TGTGCCAGCATCTCCAAGGGTGCCTACAATGAGCAGTTCTTC	CASISKGAYNEQFF
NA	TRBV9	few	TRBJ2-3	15	TGTGCCAGCAGCGTAGGCGTCCGTCAGACAGATACGCAGTATTTT	CASSVGVRQTDTQYF
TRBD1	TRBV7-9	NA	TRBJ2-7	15	TGTGCCAGCAGCTTTTGGACAGGGGACTCCTACGAGCAGTACTTC	CASSFWTGDSYEQYF
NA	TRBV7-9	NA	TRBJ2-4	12	TGTGCCAGCAGCTTCAACCGAAACATTCAGTACTTC	CASSFNRNIQYF
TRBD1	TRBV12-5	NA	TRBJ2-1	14	TGCGCAATGGGGGACAGGGTCCTTTACAATGAGCAGTTCTTC	CAMGDRVLYNEQFF
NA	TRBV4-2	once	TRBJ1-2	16	TGTGCCAGCAGCCAAGATCGTGGAGGGGCCTCCTATGGCTACACCTTC	CASSQDRGGASYGYTF
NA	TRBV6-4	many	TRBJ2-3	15	TGTGCCAGCAGTGAAGGTTTGGGGGCACCCGATACGCAGTATTTT	CASSEGLGAPDTQYF
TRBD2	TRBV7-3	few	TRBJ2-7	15	TGTGCCAGCAGCTTTCTAGCGGGGGGACCCTACGAGCAGTACTTC	CASSFLAGGPYEQYF
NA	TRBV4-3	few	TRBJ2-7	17	TGCGCCAGCAGCCAAGATCGGACCGGACCTGTCTCCTACGAGCAGTACTTC	CASSQDRTGPVSYEQYF
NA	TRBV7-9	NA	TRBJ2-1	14	TGTGCCAGCAGCTTAGCGATCCTCGACAATGAGCAGTTCTTC	CASSLAILDNEQFF
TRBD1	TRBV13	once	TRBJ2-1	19	TGTGCCAGCAGCTCTGGACAGGGGGCATCGCGAGGCTCCTACAATGAGCAGTTCTTC	CASSSGQGASRGSYNEQFF
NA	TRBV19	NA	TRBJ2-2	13	TGTGCCACCCAAAATCCGGTGACTGGGGAGCTGTTTTTT	CATQNPVTGELFF
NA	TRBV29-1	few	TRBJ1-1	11	TGCAGCGCCCATAAGGGTCCTGAAGCTTTCTTT	CSAHKGPEAFF
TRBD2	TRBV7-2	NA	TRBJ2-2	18	TGTGCCAGCAGCTTAAGGGTCCTAGCGGACGCGAACACCGGGGAGCTGTTTTTT	CASSLRVLADANTGELFF
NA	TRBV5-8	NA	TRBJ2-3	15	TGTGCCAGCAGCGAGTCCGGCTCCCTCCTGAATACGCAGTATTTT	CASSESGSLLNTQYF
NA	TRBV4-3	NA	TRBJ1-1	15	TGCGCCAGCAGCCAAGATGGGCAGTTGAACACTGAAGCTTTCTTT	CASSQDGQLNTEAFF
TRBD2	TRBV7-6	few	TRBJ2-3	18	TGTGCCAGCAGCTTAGAAGTAAATGGCGGGGGGCACACAGATACGCAGTATTTT	CASSLEVNGGGHTDTQYF
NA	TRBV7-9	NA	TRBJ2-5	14	TGTGCCAGCAGCTCCCCGACAGACCAAGAGACCCAGTACTTC	CASSSPTDQETQYF
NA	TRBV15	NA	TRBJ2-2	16	TGTGCCACCAGCAGTGACAGCCTCGCGAACACCGGGGAGCTGTTTTTT	CATSSDSLANTGELFF
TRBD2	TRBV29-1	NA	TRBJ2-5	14	TGCAGCGTTGAGTTAGCGGGATACCAAGAGACCCAGTACTTC	CSVELAGYQETQYF
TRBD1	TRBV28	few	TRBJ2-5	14	TGTGCCAGCAGTTTTGGGACAGTCCAAGAGACCCAGTACTTC	CASSFGTVQETQYF
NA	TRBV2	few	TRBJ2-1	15	TGTGCCAGCAGCAACGGACAGAACAATTACAATGAGCAGTTCTTC	CASSNGQNNYNEQFF
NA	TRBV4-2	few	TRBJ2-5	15	TGTGCCAGCAGCCAAGTTCTAGCCCTCGTGGGGACCCAGTACTTC	CASSQVLALVGTQYF
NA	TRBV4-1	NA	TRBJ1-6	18	TGCGCCAGCAGCCGTTTCCACCTTGACAGGCACCATAATTCACCCCTCCACTTT	CASSRFHLDRHHNSPLHF
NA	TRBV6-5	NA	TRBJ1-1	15	TGTGCCAGCAGTTACTCGTCGTCATTCGGCACTGAAGCTTTCTTT	CASSYSSSFGTEAFF
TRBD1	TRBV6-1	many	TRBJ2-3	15	TGTGCCAGCAGTGAGGGGACAGGGGACACAGATACGCAGTATTTT	CASSEGTGDTDTQYF
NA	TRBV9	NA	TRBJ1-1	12	TGTGCCAGCAGCGCCTCCGGAGCTGAAGCTTTCTTT	CASSASGAEAFF
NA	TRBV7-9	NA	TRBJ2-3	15	TGTGCCAGCAGTAACAGGGAAGGAGTGGCAGATACGCAGTATTTT	CASSNREGVADTQYF
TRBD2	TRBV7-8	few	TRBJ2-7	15	TGTGCCAGCAGCCCCACGGGGGGGCAGTCCTACGAGCAGTACTTC	CASSPTGGQSYEQYF
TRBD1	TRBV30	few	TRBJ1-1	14	TGTGCCTGGAGTGAGGGGGCAGGGAACACTGAAGCTTTCTTT	CAWSEGAGNTEAFF
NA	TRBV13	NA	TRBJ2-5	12	TGTGCCAGCAGCTTAGGAAGGCAGACCCAGTACTTC	CASSLGRQTQYF
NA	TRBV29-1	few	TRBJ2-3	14	TGCAGCGTTGATGCGGGCTCTACGACAGATACGCAGTATTTT	CSVDAGSTTDTQYF
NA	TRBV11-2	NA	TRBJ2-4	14	TGTGCCAGCAGCTCCCGATGGGCCAAAAACATTCAGTACTTC	CASSSRWAKNIQYF
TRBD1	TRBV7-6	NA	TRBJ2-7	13	TGTGCCAGCAGCCCGGGACAGACCTACGAGCAGTACTTC	CASSPGQTYEQYF